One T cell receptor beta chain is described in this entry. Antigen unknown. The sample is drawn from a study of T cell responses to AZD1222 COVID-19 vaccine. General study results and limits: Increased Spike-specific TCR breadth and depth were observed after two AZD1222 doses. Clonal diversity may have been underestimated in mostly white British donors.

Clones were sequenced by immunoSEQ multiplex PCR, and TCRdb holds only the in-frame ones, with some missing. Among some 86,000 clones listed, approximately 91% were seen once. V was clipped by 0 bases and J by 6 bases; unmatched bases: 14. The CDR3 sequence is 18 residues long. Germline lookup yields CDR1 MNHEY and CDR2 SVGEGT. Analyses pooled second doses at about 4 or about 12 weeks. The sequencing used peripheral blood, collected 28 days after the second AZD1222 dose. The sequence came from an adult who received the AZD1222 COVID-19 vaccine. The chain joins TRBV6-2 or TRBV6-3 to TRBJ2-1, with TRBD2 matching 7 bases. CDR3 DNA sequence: TGTGCCAGCAGTTACTCGATGTATAGCGGGTCACGGTCCAATGAGCAGTTCTTC. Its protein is CASSYSMYSGSRSNEQFF.